The clone carrying this TCR beta chain was counted between two and nine times. The isolated RNA, all of it, was reverse transcribed, so expressed TCRB transcripts were what got sequenced. TCRdb's table, derived via immunoSEQ multiplex PCR, lists solely in-frame clones and lacks some. The table includes fewer than 350,000 clones, 15% to 20% detected once. V dropped 0 bases and J dropped 7; count of bases not matched to a gene: 6. The CDR3 totals 15 residues. Germline CDR1 and CDR2: SGHDT and YYEEEE. This record comes from a study of beta chain features in type 1 diabetes. This chain uses TRBV5-6 with TRBJ2-3, with 9 positions matching TRBD2. The receptor was isolated from a woman younger than 30 in good health. Source material: naive CD4+ T cells from blood. CDR3 sequence reads: CASSLATLAGNTQYF. The CDR3 DNA reads as TGTGCCAGCAGCTTGGCGACCCTAGCGGGAAATACGCAGTATTTT.